A single sample is the source of the 2 T cell receptor beta chains below, sequenced in a study of PD-1 blockade in classical Hodgkin lymphoma. Measured with immunoSEQ multiplex PCR; TCRdb has only the in-frame clones, and not every one. The profile shows about 89,000 clones, 90% of them singletons. Regarding time point: cycle 4 day 1 (C4D1), after less than 7 weeks of nivolumab. All patients experienced relapse after autologous stem cell transplantation, and brentuximab vedotin exposure was variable. Sample: peripheral blood mononuclear cells (PBMCs), taken before the fourth cycle of nivolumab. These receptors all come from a human donor with classical Hodgkin lymphoma.

The table lists this clone with a count of one. The chain employs TRBV6-1 and TRBJ2-1, with no clear D. Per germline, CDR1 MNHNS and CDR2 SASEGT. The CDR3 spans 13 residues. V lost 9 bases and J lost 0, with 9 bases in between. Here the CDR3 reads CASNLGSYNEQFF. As DNA, the CDR3 is TGTGCCAGTAACCTGGGCTCCTACAATGAGCAGTTCTTC.

The rearrangement links TRBV5-1 to TRBJ2-7; weak D call: TRBD1 (5 bases). This CDR3 region has 13 residues. CDR1 is SGHRS, CDR2 YFSETQ, per germline. Trimming cost V 6 bases and J 0 bases, with 10 bases left between them. CDR3 amino acids: CASNWGSSYEQYF. The CDR3 nucleotides are TGCGCCAGCAATTGGGGCAGCTCCTACGAGCAGTACTTC. Looking up the rest from reference TRBV5-1 and TRBJ2-7 gives the full variable domain: KAGVTQTPRYLIKTRGQQVTLSCSPISGHRSVSWYQQTPGQGLQFLFEYFSETQRNKGNFPGRFSGRQFSNSRSEMNVSTLELGDSALYLCASNWGSSYEQYFGPGTRLTVT.